Described below is a single T cell receptor (beta chain) sequence and its context. This sample was taken from a study of blood T cell repertoires in COVID-19. Study information: The study drew acute and convalescent COVID-19 samples from the United States, Italy and Spain. Nucleic acid was either cDNA or gDNA, and it came from T cells, B-cell-depleted T cells, or PBMCs.

Source study methods: The authors estimated nucleated cell counts from reference gene primer amplification. Measured with immunoSEQ multiplex PCR; TCRdb has only the in-frame clones, and not every one. D and trimming come from the DNA, and the V and J calls and clone size come from that table. This sample has roughly 240,000 clones, with roughly 82% found just once. This CDR3 is 15 amino acids long. CDR1 and CDR2 (germline): SGHDT, YYEEEE. V was trimmed by 4 bases and J by 0 bases, leaving 14 bases between them. The J gene is TRBJ2-7, the V gene TRBV5-6; tentatively, D is TRBD2 (6 bases). What was sequenced was peripheral blood. This receptor was taken from a man aged 35 to 55 who had recovered from COVID-19. CDR3 nucleotide sequence: TGTGCCAGCAGCATCGCGGGACGAAGCTCCTACGAGCAGTACTTC. Encoded protein: CASSIAGRSSYEQYF.